This T cell receptor beta chain comes out of a study of blood T cell repertoires in COVID-19. Study overall: The United States, Italy and Spain supplied acute and convalescent COVID-19 samples. Sample material is recorded as cDNA or gDNA derived from T cells, B-cell-depleted T cells, or PBMCs.

Followed over time, Seattle patients had been enrolled while infection was active. This clone was counted once. The CDR3 has 13 residues. The V gene's germline CDR1 is MNHEY and CDR2 SVGAGI. Trimming took 5 bases from V and 7 from J; bases not matched to a gene: 6. Original methodology: Amplifying reference gene primers gave estimates of nucleated cell counts. TCRdb's copy holds only in-frame clones and misses some; the assay was immunoSEQ multiplex PCR. The D gene and trimming were derived from the DNA, and the V and J assignments and clone size from that table. The data hold 300,000 to 450,000 clones, with about 92% observed a single time.

V and J are TRBV6-5 and TRBJ2-3, with 7 bases that match TRBD1. The source material was peripheral blood. This sequence originates from an older woman with COVID-19, enrolled during active disease. The CDR3 region is CASSPRGPNTQYF. The CDR3 nucleotides are TGTGCCAGCAGTCCAAGGGGGCCGAATACGCAGTATTTT.